This T cell receptor (beta chain) is from a study of CD8 T cells in Susac syndrome. Sequencing of TCR beta covered CD8+ and CD4+ T cells obtained from blood. The control participants were healthy donors, and these controls were matched with respect to both age and sex. The TEMRA cells underwent FACS enrichment, while the CD8+ and CD4+ T cells underwent negative isolation. Trimming cost V 6 bases and J 0 bases, with 8 bases left between them. CDR1 and CDR2 (germline): SQVTM, ANQGSEA. The CDR3 contains 12 residues. RNA was extracted with the RNeasy kit, and a quantity of about 0.45 to 1 ug was reverse transcribed using random hexamers. The amplification used immunoSEQ multiplex PCR on TCR beta CDR3; it spanned 54 Vbeta and 13 Jbeta. TCRdb itself ran the immunoSEQ multiplex PCR reads through MiXCR, one entry per CDR3 protein. The sample lists about 70,000 distinct CDR3 sequences, around 95% occurring once.

This sequence was found in a human donor in good health. The sequenced material came from CD8+ T cells from PBMCs. The chain combines TRBV29-1 with TRBJ1-1; D is unclear. DNA of the CDR3: TGCAGCGTAAGACTTATGAACACTGAAGCTTTCTTT. It yields the protein CSVRLMNTEAFF.